The 29 T cell receptor beta chains below come from one sample, sequenced in a study of blood T cells in healthy people across ages (dated by TCRdb to about 2015). Libraries came from 5' RACE. Sequenced using an Illumina HiSeq 2500. A second about 6 to 11 cycle PCR used a sample-barcoded 5' primer and a J-beta primer mix. TCRdb itself trimmed the public reads at Q25 with fastp, ran MiXCR and retained productive beta chains. CDR3 protein duplicates are merged, each entry listing the most common genes and DNA. The sample contains some 1.5 million distinct CDR3 sequences, around 40% of them found a single time. Roughly 3.7% of the sample is taken by the ten largest. Material: blood. The receptors here all came from a woman between 18 and 30 years old in good health.

V gene TRBV20-1 combines with J gene TRBJ2-1; 7 bases align to TRBD2. The CDR3 is made up of 13 amino acids. V shed 6 bases and J 5 bases; nucleotides not matched to a gene: 7. The germline CDR1 and CDR2 sequences are DFQATT and SNEGSKA (reference sequence). The CDR3 DNA reads as TGCAGTGCAATGACTAGCCCCCACAATGAGCAGTTCTTC. Residues: CSAMTSPHNEQFF.

This chain links TRBV5-6 with TRBJ1-2; 8 nucleotides line up with TRBD1. V trimming: 4 bases; J trimming: 4 bases; junction bases outside the gene matches: 12. The V gene's germline CDR1 is SGHDT and CDR2 YYEEEE. This CDR3 has 16 residues. CDR3 loop: CASSPTVQGAGYGYTF. CDR3 DNA sequence: TGTGCCAGCAGCCCCACGGTCCAGGGGGCTGGCTATGGCTACACCTTC.

The gene calls are TRBV5-1 and TRBJ2-1; D possibly corresponds to TRBD2 (5 bases). The CDR3 sequence is 15 residues long. CDR1 and CDR2 (germline): SGHRS, YFSETQ. V was shortened by 7 bases and J by 0 bases, with 14 bases between the two germline ends. CDR3 loop: CASALDGDSYNEQFF. CDR3 coding DNA: TGCGCCAGCGCATTAGACGGGGACTCCTACAATGAGCAGTTCTTC.

The chain combines TRBV7-9 with TRBJ1-1, with unresolved D. The CDR3 sequence is 13 residues long. Germline CDR1 and CDR2: SEHNR and FQNEAQ (reference sequence). The V end lost 5 bases, the J end lost 4 bases, and 11 bases lay between the germline ends. CDR3 loop: CASSPPMTTEAFF. CDR3 DNA: TGTGCCAGCAGCCCCCCCATGACCACTGAAGCTTTCTTT.

CDR3 loop: CASSEQATGFQGYTF. The DNA for the CDR3 is TGTGCCAGCAGTGAACAAGCGACAGGGTTTCAGGGCTACACCTTC. This chain links TRBV25-1 with TRBJ1-2; 7 bases line up with TRBD1. Trimming removed 2 bases from V and 8 bases from J; junction bases left unmatched: 11. Germline loops: CDR1 MGHDK, CDR2 SYGVNS. The CDR3 is 15 amino acids.

This clonotype was found a few times. The chain joins TRBV5-1 to TRBJ2-1; D remains ambiguous. The CDR3 extends over 15 amino acids. The ends were cut back, 3 bases at V and 0 bases at J, with 10 bases in the middle. Germline values: CDR1 SGHRS, CDR2 YFSETQ. The CDR3 sequence: CASSSGRISYNEQFF. CDR3 DNA sequence: TGCGCCAGCAGCTCAGGTCGTATCTCCTACAATGAGCAGTTCTTC.

The chain combines TRBV9 with TRBJ1-6; D is undetermined. This CDR3 has 17 amino acids. V lost 4 bases and J lost 5, with 19 bases in between. Germline CDR1 SGDLS, CDR2 YYNGEE. The CDR3 coding sequence is TGTGCCAGCAGCCCGAGGTCGGGCGGGATTAATAATTCACCCCTCCACTTT. It codes for CASSPRSGGINNSPLHF.

The J gene is TRBJ1-4, the V gene TRBV29-1; D is unresolved. The CDR3 contains 12 residues. Between the trimmed V and J ends, which lost 7 bases and 7 bases, there was a span of 13 bases. Per germline, CDR1 SQVTM and CDR2 ANQGSEA. The CDR3 DNA follows: TGCAGCGCTGGGTCGGGGTCTGAAAAACTGTTTTTT. It yields the protein CSAGSGSEKLFF.

The chain recombines TRBV28 with TRBJ1-1; TRBD1 aligns across 7 bases. Germline CDR1 MDHEN, CDR2 SYDVKM. V trimming: 4 bases; J trimming: 1 base; junction bases outside the gene matches: 3. The CDR3 has 14 residues. The chain's CDR3 is CASSSDRRNTEAFF. The CDR3 bases are TGTGCCAGCAGTTCGGACAGGAGGAACACTGAAGCTTTCTTT.

The gene calls are TRBV3-1 and TRBJ1-1; D is unresolved. Deletions cut 1 base from V and 2 bases from J, with 8 bases between. Germline V gene data show CDR1 as LGHDT and CDR2 as YNNKEL (reference sequence). The CDR3 runs 14 residues. The CDR3 here is CASSQVDGNTEAFF. The DNA for the CDR3 is TGTGCCAGCAGCCAAGTCGACGGTAACACTGAAGCTTTCTTT.

The V gene is TRBV27, the J gene TRBJ2-2; 7 positions agree with TRBD2. CDR1 and CDR2 (germline): MNHEY, SMNVEV (reference sequence). The ends lost 6 bases at V and 7 bases at J; junction bases unmatched: 8. There are 14 residues in the CDR3. The CDR3 DNA follows: TGTGCCAGCAGCCTCCAAGCGGGGCACGGGGAGCTGTTTTTT. It translates to CASSLQAGHGELFF.

This rearrangement joins TRBV4-1 to TRBJ2-5, with unresolved D. Germline-derived CDR1 and CDR2 are MGHRA and YSYEKL. V gave up 4 bases and J gave up 2 bases, with 14 bases separating them. The CDR3 sequence is 15 residues long. The CDR3 is CASSRLSLGQETQYF. CDR3 nucleotide sequence: TGCGCCAGCAGCCGTCTGTCACTGGGACAAGAGACCCAGTACTTC.

The chain combines TRBV20-1 with TRBJ1-3; perhaps TRBD1 as D (5 bases). CDR3 length: 12 residues. Germline CDR1 is DFQATT and CDR2 is SNEGSKA (reference sequence). This chain's CDR3 is CRGGGPGNTIYF. CDR3 bases: TGCAGGGGCGGGGGTCCTGGAAACACCATATATTTT.

The chain combines TRBV4-3 with TRBJ2-4, with D maybe TRBD2 (5 bases). The V end was cut by 1 base, the J end by 3 bases, with 10 bases between. The CDR3 length is 15 residues. The germline V gene has CDR1 LGHNA and CDR2 YSLEER. The CDR3 nucleotides read TGCGCCAGCAGCCAAGGGAGGCCGTACAAAAACATTCAGTACTTC. Protein: CASSQGRPYKNIQYF.

This clonotype was observed a handful of times. This sequence joins TRBV2 and TRBJ2-3; maybe TRBD1 (5 bases). CDR3 size: 14 residues. V was trimmed by 4 bases and J by 6 bases, leaving 14 bases between them. Germline V gene sequence: CDR1 SNHLY, CDR2 FYNNEI. CDR3 protein: CASSGSGMVDTQYF. CDR3 sequence (DNA): TGTGCCAGCAGTGGTTCAGGGATGGTGGATACGCAGTATTTT.

The table lists this clonotype with a few counts. This chain connects TRBV4-1 to TRBJ1-4, with a possible D match to TRBD1 (5 bases). Germline loops: CDR1 MGHRA, CDR2 YSYEKL. V was clipped by 2 bases and J by 3 bases, with 10 bases between them. CDR3 size: 15 residues. The CDR3 nucleotides read TGCGCCAGCAGCCAACTCGCCAGGGCTAATGAAAAACTGTTTTTT. Amino acid sequence: CASSQLARANEKLFF.

This clonotype has more than one count but fewer than ten. The chain employs TRBV12-3 or TRBV12-4 and TRBJ2-1; possibly TRBD1 for D (5 bases). The CDR3 consists of 15 residues. V lost 3 bases and J 2 bases, leaving 11 bases between the germline ends. The CDR3 nucleotides read TGTGCCAGCAGTTTGGGGCTTCTAGCCTACAATGAGCAGTTCTTC. This translates into CASSLGLLAYNEQFF.

This chain uses TRBV7-9 with TRBJ1-2; D is unresolved. This CDR3 has 14 amino acids. The germline V gene has CDR1 SEHNR and CDR2 FQNEAQ (reference sequence). V was shortened by 3 bases and J by 3 bases, with 11 bases between the two germline ends. The CDR3 coding sequence is TGTGCCAGCAGCTTTTTTACCGGGGACTATGGCTACACCTTC. Translating gives CASSFFTGDYGYTF.

The rearrangement links TRBV9 to TRBJ2-5, with 9 positions matching TRBD2. CDR3 size: 15 residues. The V and J ends lost 6 bases and 11 bases, in that order; junction bases with no gene match: 17. The germline V gene has CDR1 SGDLS and CDR2 YYNGEE. CDR3 loop: CASTTTSGLLGEQYF. CDR3 coding DNA: TGTGCCAGCACCACGACTAGCGGTCTTTTAGGTGAGCAGTACTTC.

This chain joins TRBV12-3 or TRBV12-4 and TRBJ2-5, with 9 bases aligning to TRBD1. The CDR3 runs to 15 residues. V was clipped by 6 bases and J by 11 bases; unmatched bases: 16. The chain's CDR3 is CASRAGTGIYNEQYF. In DNA, the CDR3 is TGTGCCAGCAGAGCCGGGACAGGGATTTACAATGAGCAGTACTTC.

The rearrangement joins TRBV4-2 to TRBJ2-1; D gene uncertain. Trimming removed 1 base at V and 6 bases at J, with 10 bases between. The germline V gene encodes CDR1 LGHNA and CDR2 YNFKEQ. This CDR3 has 14 amino acids. Here the CDR3 DNA reads TGTGCCAGCAGCCAAGGGTATAGGAGCAATGAGCAGTTCTTC. Its translation is CASSQGYRSNEQFF.

This clonotype was counted between two and nine times. The rearrangement links TRBV4-2 to TRBJ2-4; perhaps D is TRBD1 or TRBD2 (6 bases each). V dropped 2 bases and J dropped 2 bases, with 22 bases sitting between them. This CDR3 is 19 amino acids long. CDR1 is LGHNA, CDR2 YNFKEQ, per germline. In DNA form, the CDR3 reads TGTGCCAGCAGCCAAATGAGTGGGGGGCCTCGCGGCTCCAAAAACATTCAGTACTTC. Translated: CASSQMSGGPRGSKNIQYF.

The CDR3 nucleotides read TGTGCCAGCAGCTTACAGGGTTGGTACAAGGAGTCACCCCTCCACTTT. Translation gives CASSLQGWYKESPLHF. The chain combines TRBV7-9 with TRBJ1-6, with D tentatively TRBD1 (5 bases). Germline V gene lookup returns CDR1 SEHNR and CDR2 FQNEAQ (reference sequence). This CDR3 has 16 amino acids. Trimming removed 2 bases from V and 10 bases from J, with 18 bases in between.

This chain connects TRBV7-9 to TRBJ2-4, with a tentative D call TRBD2 (5 bases). The CDR3 runs 15 residues. V was cut by 3 bases and J by 0 bases, with 9 bases left in between. Germline V gene data show CDR1 as SEHNR and CDR2 as FQNEAQ (reference sequence). The CDR3 nucleotides read TGTGCCAGCAGCTTTGACGGGATAGCCAAAAACATTCAGTACTTC. Translating gives CASSFDGIAKNIQYF. The full variable domain, its missing parts supplied by reference TRBV7-9 and TRBJ2-4, is DTGVSQNPRHKITKRGQNVTFRCDPISEHNRLYWYRQTLGQGPEFLTYFQNEAQLEKSRLLSDRFSAERPKGSFSTLEIQRTEQGDSAMYLCASSFDGIAKNIQYFGAGTRLSVL.

CDR3 DNA sequence: TGTGCCAGCAGCAACTACAGGGGGATCACAGATACGCAGTATTTT. Its protein product is CASSNYRGITDTQYF. The rearrangement joins TRBV7-2 to TRBJ2-3; the match to TRBD1 covers 8 bases. Germline CDR1 SGHTA, CDR2 FQGNSA. The CDR3 is 15 amino acids. V trimming: 5 bases; J trimming: 2 bases; junction bases outside the gene matches: 6.

The chain combines TRBV7-2 with TRBJ2-1; 11 bases map to TRBD2. The CDR3 loop spans 13 amino acids. Germline V gene data show CDR1 as SGHTA and CDR2 as FQGNSA. The ends lost 5 bases at V and 9 bases at J; junction bases unmatched: 3. DNA of the CDR3: TGTGCCAGCAGCACTCTAGCGGGAGGTGAGCAGTTCTTC. Its protein product is CASSTLAGGEQFF.

The chain combines TRBV20-1 with TRBJ2-7; the D is unclear. Trimming cost V 0 bases and J 3 bases, with 15 bases left between them. The CDR3 is made up of 15 amino acids. CDR1 and CDR2 from the germline V gene are DFQATT and SNEGSKA (reference sequence). CDR3 nucleotides: TGCAGTGCTAGAGATATTCGTGAGTCGGTCTACGAGCAGTACTTC. Its translation: CSARDIRESVYEQYF.

This chain connects TRBV9 to TRBJ2-1; D gene uncertain. V shed 0 bases and J shed 2 bases, with 12 bases lying between them. CDR3 length: 16 amino acids. Germline V CDR1 and CDR2: SGDLS, YYNGEE. The CDR3 DNA is TGTGCCAGCAGCGTAGCCGGGCCCACGCCCTACAATGAGCAGTTCTTC. It encodes CASSVAGPTPYNEQFF.

The chain recombines TRBV20-1 with TRBJ2-1; D is perhaps TRBD2 (6 bases). The CDR3 spans 12 residues. Germline CDR1 DFQATT, CDR2 SNEGSKA (reference sequence). V lost 3 bases and J lost 14, with 17 bases in between. DNA of the CDR3: TGCAGTGCTAGTTTTATGGCGGGATGGGAGTTCTTC. Amino acid sequence: CSASFMAGWEFF.